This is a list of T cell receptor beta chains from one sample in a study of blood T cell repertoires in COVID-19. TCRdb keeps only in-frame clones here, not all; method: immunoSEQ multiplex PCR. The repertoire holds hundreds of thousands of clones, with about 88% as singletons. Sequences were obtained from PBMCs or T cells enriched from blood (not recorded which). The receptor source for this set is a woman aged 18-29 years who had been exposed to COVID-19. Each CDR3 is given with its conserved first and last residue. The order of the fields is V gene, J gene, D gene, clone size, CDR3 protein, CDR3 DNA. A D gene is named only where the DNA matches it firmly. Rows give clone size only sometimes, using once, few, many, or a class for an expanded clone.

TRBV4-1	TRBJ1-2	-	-	CASSQPTGRNYGYTF	TGCGCCAGCAGCCAACCGACAGGCAGAAACTATGGCTACACCTTC
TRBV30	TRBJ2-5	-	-	CAWSVLSGGSETQYF	TGTGCCTGGAGTGTACTCTCGGGGGGCAGCGAGACCCAGTACTTC
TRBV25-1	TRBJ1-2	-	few	CASSEWGPKRTSNYGYTF	TGTGCCAGCAGTGAATGGGGGCCTAAGCGGACCTCTAACTATGGCTACACCTTC
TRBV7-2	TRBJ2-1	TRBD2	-	CASSPSGGPNEQFF	TGTGCCAGCAGCCCTAGCGGGGGGCCCAATGAGCAGTTCTTC
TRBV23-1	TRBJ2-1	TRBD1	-	CASSQPRTGLENEQFF	TGCGCCAGCAGTCAACCACGGACAGGGTTAGAGAATGAGCAGTTCTTC
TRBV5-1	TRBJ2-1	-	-	CASSSGLTHNEQFF	TGCGCCAGCAGCTCTGGACTGACCCACAATGAGCAGTTCTTC
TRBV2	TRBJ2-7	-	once	CASSGGSGWYEQYF	TGTGCCAGCAGTGGTGGTTCGGGTTGGTACGAGCAGTACTTC
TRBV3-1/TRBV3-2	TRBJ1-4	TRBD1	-	CASSHEDRAKGKLFF	TGTGCCAGCAGCCATGAAGACAGGGCCAAAGGGAAACTGTTTTTT
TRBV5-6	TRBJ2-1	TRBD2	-	CASSSRTSGEQFF	TGTGCCAGCAGCTCGCGGACTAGCGGTGAGCAGTTCTTC
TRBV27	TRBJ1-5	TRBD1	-	CASRDGGGRVNQPQHF	TGTGCCAGCAGAGACGGAGGGGGCCGGGTCAATCAGCCCCAGCATTTT
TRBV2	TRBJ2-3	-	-	CASSEEGGADTQYF	TGTGCCAGCAGTGAAGAAGGGGGTGCAGATACGCAGTATTTT
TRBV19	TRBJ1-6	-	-	CASSIAAGGINSPLHF	TGTGCCAGTAGTATAGCGGCGGGGGGGATTAATTCACCCCTCCACTTT
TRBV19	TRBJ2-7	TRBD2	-	CASSIGGLAGALYEQYF	TGTGCCAGTAGTATAGGGGGGCTAGCGGGAGCCCTCTACGAGCAGTACTTC
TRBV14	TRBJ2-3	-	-	CASSQLGAVPDTQYF	TGTGCCAGCAGCCAACTAGGCGCAGTCCCAGATACGCAGTATTTT
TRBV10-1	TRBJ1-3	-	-	CASSEGGGGSGNTIYF	TGCGCCAGCAGTGAAGGAGGAGGAGGCTCTGGAAACACCATATATTTT
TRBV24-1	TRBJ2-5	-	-	CATSDLPGRGDEETQYF	TGTGCCACCAGTGATTTGCCCGGCAGGGGAGACGAAGAGACCCAGTACTTC
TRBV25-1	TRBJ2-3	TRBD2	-	CASSGPIGGRAGTDTQYF	TGTGCCAGCAGTGGCCCGATCGGTGGGAGGGCCGGCACAGATACGCAGTATTTT
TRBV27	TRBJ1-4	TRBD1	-	CASLQGAGSGRLFF	TGTGCCAGCCTTCAGGGGGCAGGGTCGGGTAGACTGTTTTTT
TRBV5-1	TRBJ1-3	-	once	CASSLEGLGAGNTIYF	TGCGCCAGCAGCTTGGAGGGCCTAGGGGCTGGAAACACCATATATTTT
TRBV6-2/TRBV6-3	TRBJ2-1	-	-	CASSPRLENEQFF	TGTGCCAGCAGTCCCCGACTGGAAAATGAGCAGTTCTTC
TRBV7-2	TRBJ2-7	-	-	CASGLLQSSYEQYF	TGTGCCAGCGGGCTGCTACAAAGCTCCTACGAGCAGTACTTC
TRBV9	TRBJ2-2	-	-	CASSGRLSASWNTGELFF	TGTGCCAGCAGCGGTCGGTTAAGTGCCTCTTGGAACACCGGGGAGCTGTTTTTT
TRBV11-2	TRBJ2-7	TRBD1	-	CASSFGTGPYEQYF	TGTGCCAGCAGCTTCGGGACAGGGCCATACGAGCAGTACTTC
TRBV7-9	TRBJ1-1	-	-	CASSLKGGSGSAEAFF	TGTGCCAGCAGCTTGAAAGGGGGTTCGGGTTCCGCTGAAGCTTTCTTT
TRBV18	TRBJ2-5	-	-	CASSPSSTTVRETQYF	TGTGCCAGCTCGCCCTCTTCGACTACGGTTAGAGAGACCCAGTACTTC
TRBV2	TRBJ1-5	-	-	CASSVEANNQPQHF	TGTGCCAGCAGTGTGGAAGCGAATAATCAGCCCCAGCATTTT